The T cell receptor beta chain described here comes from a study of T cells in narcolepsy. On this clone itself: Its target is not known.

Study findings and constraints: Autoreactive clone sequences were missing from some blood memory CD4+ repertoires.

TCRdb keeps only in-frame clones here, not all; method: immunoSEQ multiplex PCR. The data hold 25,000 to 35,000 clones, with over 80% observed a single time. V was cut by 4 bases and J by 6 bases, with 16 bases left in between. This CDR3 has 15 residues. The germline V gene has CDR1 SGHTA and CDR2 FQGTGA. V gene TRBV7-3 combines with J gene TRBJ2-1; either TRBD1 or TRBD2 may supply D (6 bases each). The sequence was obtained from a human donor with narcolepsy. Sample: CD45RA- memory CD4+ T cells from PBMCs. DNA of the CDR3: TGTGCCAGCAGCTGGGTAGGGGGGCGCGGCAATGAGCAGTTCTTC. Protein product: CASSWVGGRGNEQFF.